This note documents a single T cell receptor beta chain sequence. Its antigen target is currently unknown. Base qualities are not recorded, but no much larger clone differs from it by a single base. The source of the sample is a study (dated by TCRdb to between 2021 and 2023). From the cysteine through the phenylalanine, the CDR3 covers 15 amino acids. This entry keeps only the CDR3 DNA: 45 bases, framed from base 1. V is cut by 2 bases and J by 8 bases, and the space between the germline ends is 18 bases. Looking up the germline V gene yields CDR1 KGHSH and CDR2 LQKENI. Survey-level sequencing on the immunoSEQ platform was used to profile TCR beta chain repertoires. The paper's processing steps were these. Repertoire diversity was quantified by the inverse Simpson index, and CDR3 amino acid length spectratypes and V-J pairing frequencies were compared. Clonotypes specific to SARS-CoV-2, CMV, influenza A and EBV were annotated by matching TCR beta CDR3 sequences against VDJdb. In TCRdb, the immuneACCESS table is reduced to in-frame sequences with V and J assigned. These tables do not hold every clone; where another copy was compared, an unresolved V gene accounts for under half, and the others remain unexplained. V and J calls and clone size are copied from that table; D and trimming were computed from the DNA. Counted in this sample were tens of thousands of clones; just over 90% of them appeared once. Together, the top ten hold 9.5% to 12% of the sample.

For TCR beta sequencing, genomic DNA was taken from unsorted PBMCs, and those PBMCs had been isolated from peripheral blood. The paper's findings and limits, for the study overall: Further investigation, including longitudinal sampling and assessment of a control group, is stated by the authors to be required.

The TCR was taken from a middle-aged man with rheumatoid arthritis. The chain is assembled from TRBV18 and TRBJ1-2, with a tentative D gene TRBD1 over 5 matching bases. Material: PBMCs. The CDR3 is CASSPVAAGGTGYTF. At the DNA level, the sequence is TGTGCCAGCTCACCAGTCGCGGCAGGAGGGACGGGCTACACCTTC.